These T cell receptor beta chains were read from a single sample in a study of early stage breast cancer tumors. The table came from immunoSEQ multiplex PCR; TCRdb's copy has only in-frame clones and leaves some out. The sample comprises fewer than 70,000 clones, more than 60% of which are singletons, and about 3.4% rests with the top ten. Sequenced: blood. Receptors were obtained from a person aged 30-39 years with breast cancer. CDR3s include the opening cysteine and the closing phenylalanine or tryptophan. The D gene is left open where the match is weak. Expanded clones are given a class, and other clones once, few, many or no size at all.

cdr3_aa: CASSLDFSSYNEQFF
cdr3_nt: TGTGCCAGCAGTCTCGACTTCAGCTCCTACAATGAGCAGTTCTTC
d_call: -
j_call: TRBJ2-1
clone_size: -
v_call: TRBV6-1

cdr3_aa: CASSVNRAPRELFF
cdr3_nt: TGTGCCAGCAGCGTTAACCGGGCCCCCCGGGAGCTGTTTTTT
d_call: -
j_call: TRBJ2-2
clone_size: -
v_call: TRBV9

cdr3_aa: CASSLDSYGYTF
cdr3_nt: TGTGCCAGCAGTCTGGACAGCTATGGCTACACCTTC
d_call: -
j_call: TRBJ1-2
clone_size: -
v_call: TRBV7-9

cdr3_aa: CASSRRANYEQYF
cdr3_nt: TGTGCCAGCAGCCGCCGGGCTAACTACGAGCAGTACTTC
d_call: -
j_call: TRBJ2-7
clone_size: -
v_call: TRBV7-2

cdr3_aa: CASSEADGPGEGGEQYF
cdr3_nt: TGCGCCAGCAGTGAGGCCGACGGCCCAGGGGAGGGGGGCGAGCAGTACTTC
d_call: -
j_call: TRBJ2-7
clone_size: once
v_call: TRBV10-2

cdr3_aa: CASSLQGSKDQPQHF
cdr3_nt: TGTGCCAGCAGCCTCCAAGGCAGCAAGGATCAGCCCCAGCATTTT
d_call: -
j_call: TRBJ1-5
clone_size: -
v_call: TRBV6-5

cdr3_aa: CASSFVGRYEQYF
cdr3_nt: TGTGCCAGCAGCTTTGTGGGCCGGTACGAGCAGTACTTC
d_call: -
j_call: TRBJ2-7
clone_size: few
v_call: TRBV11-1

cdr3_aa: CASSSGVFAGRETQYF
cdr3_nt: TGTGCCAGCAGCTCCGGGGTCTTTGCGGGCAGGGAGACCCAGTACTTC
d_call: -
j_call: TRBJ2-5
clone_size: -
v_call: TRBV7-9

cdr3_aa: CASSFGDRDNNEQFF
cdr3_nt: TGTGCCAGCAGCTTTGGGGACAGGGACAACAATGAGCAGTTCTTC
d_call: TRBD1
j_call: TRBJ2-1
clone_size: -
v_call: TRBV7-9

cdr3_aa: CAWSVRLLGGTEAFF
cdr3_nt: TGTGCCTGGAGTGTACGGCTTCTAGGGGGCACTGAAGCTTTCTTT
d_call: -
j_call: TRBJ1-1
clone_size: -
v_call: TRBV30

cdr3_aa: CASSLNSASGRYGELFF
cdr3_nt: TGTGCCAGCAGTTTAAACTCGGCTAGCGGGAGGTACGGGGAGCTGTTTTTT
d_call: TRBD2
j_call: TRBJ2-2
clone_size: -
v_call: TRBV27

cdr3_aa: CASSPGTDYGYTF
cdr3_nt: TGTGCCAGCTCACCCGGGACTGACTATGGCTACACCTTC
d_call: -
j_call: TRBJ1-2
clone_size: -
v_call: TRBV18

cdr3_aa: CASSLRAGGNTGELFF
cdr3_nt: TGTGCCAGCAGCTTAAGGGCTGGCGGGAACACCGGGGAGCTGTTTTTT
d_call: -
j_call: TRBJ2-2
clone_size: few
v_call: TRBV7-3

cdr3_aa: CASSLAAGSYEQYF
cdr3_nt: TGTGCCAGCAGCTTAGCTGCTGGCTCCTACGAGCAGTACTTC
d_call: -
j_call: TRBJ2-7
clone_size: -
v_call: TRBV7-6

cdr3_aa: CASSPQPSGSTDTQYF
cdr3_nt: TGTGCCAGCAGCCCTCAACCTAGCGGGAGCACAGATACGCAGTATTTT
d_call: TRBD2
j_call: TRBJ2-3
clone_size: -
v_call: TRBV9

cdr3_aa: CASSGGATGTYYEQYF
cdr3_nt: TGTGCCAGCAGCGGGGGGGCGACAGGAACTTATTACGAGCAGTACTTC
d_call: -
j_call: TRBJ2-7
clone_size: -
v_call: TRBV7-6

cdr3_aa: CASSLIAGLADTQYF
cdr3_nt: TGTGCCAGCAGCCTGATAGCGGGACTGGCAGATACGCAGTATTTT
d_call: TRBD2
j_call: TRBJ2-3
clone_size: -
v_call: TRBV5-8

cdr3_aa: CASSLNSGNTDTQYF
cdr3_nt: TGTGCCAGCAGCTTAAATAGCGGGAACACAGATACGCAGTATTTT
d_call: TRBD2
j_call: TRBJ2-3
clone_size: -
v_call: TRBV7-2

cdr3_aa: CASSFAVDTQYF
cdr3_nt: TGTGCCAGCAGCTTTGCCGTGGATACGCAGTATTTT
d_call: -
j_call: TRBJ2-3
clone_size: -
v_call: TRBV7-9

cdr3_aa: CASSSYSGSYNEQFF
cdr3_nt: TGTGCCAGCAGCAGCTATAGCGGGAGTTACAATGAGCAGTTCTTC
d_call: TRBD2
j_call: TRBJ2-1
clone_size: few
v_call: TRBV11-2

cdr3_aa: CASSLVLEPDTQYF
cdr3_nt: TGTGCCAGCAGCTTAGTTCTCGAACCAGATACGCAGTATTTT
d_call: -
j_call: TRBJ2-3
clone_size: -
v_call: TRBV7-9

cdr3_aa: CAGTGGGYGYTF
cdr3_nt: TGTGCCGGGACAGGGGGTGGGTATGGCTACACCTTC
d_call: TRBD1
j_call: TRBJ1-2
clone_size: -
v_call: TRBV7-2

cdr3_aa: CASSQDGRGSPGTGELFF
cdr3_nt: TGCGCCAGCAGCCAAGATGGGCGGGGGTCACCGGGCACCGGGGAGCTGTTTTTT
d_call: TRBD2
j_call: TRBJ2-2
clone_size: -
v_call: TRBV4-1

cdr3_aa: CASSLGAGQGPFGYEQFF
cdr3_nt: TGTGCCAGCAGCTTAGGGGCGGGACAGGGGCCCTTCGGGTATGAGCAGTTCTTC
d_call: TRBD1
j_call: TRBJ2-1
clone_size: -
v_call: TRBV7-9

cdr3_aa: CASSSLIGTNTGELFF
cdr3_nt: TGTGCCAGCAGCTCCCTGATAGGAACGAACACCGGGGAGCTGTTTTTT
d_call: -
j_call: TRBJ2-2
clone_size: -
v_call: TRBV7-8

cdr3_aa: CASSQERGLREQFF
cdr3_nt: TGTGCCAGCAGCCAAGAGCGGGGCCTTAGGGAGCAGTTCTTC
d_call: TRBD2
j_call: TRBJ2-1
clone_size: few
v_call: TRBV7-9

cdr3_aa: CASSYSGGSPTGELFF
cdr3_nt: TGTGCCAGCAGTTACTCTGGCGGGAGCCCGACCGGGGAGCTGTTTTTT
d_call: TRBD2
j_call: TRBJ2-2
clone_size: once
v_call: TRBV6-5

cdr3_aa: CASSRTGFYEQYF
cdr3_nt: TGTGCCAGCAGTCGAACAGGGTTTTACGAGCAGTACTTC
d_call: -
j_call: TRBJ2-7
clone_size: -
v_call: TRBV6-5

cdr3_aa: CASGRDRGRSYEQYF
cdr3_nt: TGTGCCAGCGGCCGGGACAGGGGAAGGTCCTACGAGCAGTACTTC
d_call: TRBD1
j_call: TRBJ2-7
clone_size: -
v_call: TRBV2

cdr3_aa: CASNRVGGELFF
cdr3_nt: TGTGCCAGCAATCGGGTCGGCGGGGAGCTGTTTTTT
d_call: -
j_call: TRBJ2-2
clone_size: few
v_call: TRBV2

cdr3_aa: CASSEGVRELTEAFF
cdr3_nt: TGTGCCAGCTCGGAGGGGGTAAGGGAACTAACTGAAGCTTTCTTT
d_call: -
j_call: TRBJ1-1
clone_size: once
v_call: TRBV18

cdr3_aa: CASSLEGQGQNEQFF
cdr3_nt: TGCGCCAGCAGCTTGGAAGGACAGGGGCAAAATGAGCAGTTCTTC
d_call: TRBD1
j_call: TRBJ2-1
clone_size: once
v_call: TRBV5-1

cdr3_aa: CAWSVRDRWDGYTF
cdr3_nt: TGTGCCTGGAGTGTGCGGGACCGATGGGATGGCTACACCTTC
d_call: -
j_call: TRBJ1-2
clone_size: -
v_call: TRBV30

cdr3_aa: CASGTGGGGYTF
cdr3_nt: TGTGCCAGCGGGACAGGGGGTGGGGGCTACACCTTC
d_call: TRBD1
j_call: TRBJ1-2
clone_size: -
v_call: TRBV27

cdr3_aa: CASRLDSLWTWGYTF
cdr3_nt: TGCGCCAGCAGATTGGACAGTCTTTGGACTTGGGGCTACACCTTC
d_call: -
j_call: TRBJ1-2
clone_size: few
v_call: TRBV5-1

cdr3_aa: CASSVVGQPGYEQYF
cdr3_nt: TGTGCCAGCAGCGTAGTAGGCCAACCGGGCTACGAGCAGTACTTC
d_call: -
j_call: TRBJ2-7
clone_size: -
v_call: TRBV9

cdr3_aa: CASTGSDPNQPQHF
cdr3_nt: TGTGCCTCAACTGGGTCAGATCCCAATCAGCCCCAGCATTTT
d_call: -
j_call: TRBJ1-5
clone_size: -
v_call: TRBV30

cdr3_aa: CSVLTTTSATYEQYF
cdr3_nt: TGCAGCGTTCTCACTACGACTAGCGCTACCTACGAGCAGTACTTC
d_call: TRBD2
j_call: TRBJ2-7
clone_size: -
v_call: TRBV29-1

cdr3_aa: CASSDRGPTEAFF
cdr3_nt: TGTGCCAGCAGCGATAGGGGGCCGACTGAAGCTTTCTTT
d_call: TRBD1
j_call: TRBJ1-1
clone_size: -
v_call: TRBV7-9

cdr3_aa: CAGTGIGYTF
cdr3_nt: TGTGCAGGGACAGGGATCGGCTACACCTTC
d_call: TRBD1
j_call: TRBJ1-2
clone_size: -
v_call: TRBV6-1

cdr3_aa: CASSSLWAQAGTGELFF
cdr3_nt: TGTGCCAGCAGCTCCCTCTGGGCCCAGGCCGGGACCGGGGAGCTGTTTTTT
d_call: -
j_call: TRBJ2-2
clone_size: -
v_call: TRBV7-8

cdr3_aa: CASNNQGSEAFF
cdr3_nt: TGTGCCAGCAACAACCAGGGTTCTGAAGCTTTCTTT
d_call: -
j_call: TRBJ1-1
clone_size: few
v_call: TRBV5-4

cdr3_aa: CAIRGDSSGNTIYF
cdr3_nt: TGTGCCATCAGGGGGGACAGCTCTGGAAACACCATATATTTT
d_call: TRBD1
j_call: TRBJ1-3
clone_size: once
v_call: TRBV10-3

cdr3_aa: CSAGTGGVAFF
cdr3_nt: TGCAGTGCTGGGACAGGGGGGGTAGCTTTCTTT
d_call: TRBD1
j_call: TRBJ1-1
clone_size: few
v_call: TRBV20-1

cdr3_aa: CASSPGLGVGSGGELFF
cdr3_nt: TGTGCCAGCAGCCCCGGCCTCGGGGTGGGGAGCGGCGGGGAGCTGTTTTTT
d_call: -
j_call: TRBJ2-2
clone_size: -
v_call: TRBV11-3

cdr3_aa: CASSDRGTSGSSQFF
cdr3_nt: TGTGCCAGCAGTGACAGGGGGACTAGCGGGAGCTCGCAGTTCTTC
d_call: TRBD2
j_call: TRBJ2-1
clone_size: few
v_call: TRBV6-4

cdr3_aa: CASSHRTYPQWQFF
cdr3_nt: TGTGCCAGCAGCCATCGGACGTATCCCCAATGGCAGTTCTTC
d_call: -
j_call: TRBJ2-1
clone_size: -
v_call: TRBV5-4